Each of the 24 T cell receptor beta chains below was sequenced from the same sample in a study of T-cell memory formation after mild COVID-19. One entry per CDR3 protein results from TCRdb running MiXCR on the 5' RACE reads. The sample comprises 250,000 to 300,000 distinct CDR3 sequences, under 20% of which are singletons, and roughly 20% rests with the top ten. The sample consisted of PBMCs or a T cell subset sorted from them (not recorded which). The receptors stem from a man between 18 and 35 years old who had mild COVID-19 (a few samples of this study predate the infection). Cell type and time point are not known.

This clonotype has ten or more counts. CDR3 coding DNA: TGCGCCAGCAGGCTTGGTGGGGAGAACACTGAAGCTTTCTTT. This codes for CASRLGGENTEAFF. The chain couples TRBV5-1 to TRBJ1-1; D not certain. Germline CDR1 and CDR2: SGHRS and YFSETQ. The CDR3 extends over 14 amino acids. V lost 5 bases to trimming and J lost 1 base, with 12 bases between them.

The gene calls are TRBV7-2 and TRBJ1-5; TRBD1 agrees at 7 bases. This CDR3 has 15 residues. Trimming cost V 5 bases and J 0 bases; bases outside gene matches: 4. Looked up from germline, CDR1 is SGHTA and CDR2 is FQGNSA. Here the CDR3 reads CASSPQGDSNQPQHF. CDR3 nucleotide sequence: TGTGCCAGCAGCCCCCAGGGGGATAGCAATCAGCCCCAGCATTTT.

This clonotype came up a few times. CDR3 in DNA: TGTGCCAGCAGCTTTGAGGCTCGCACAGATACGCAGTATTTT. Amino acid sequence: CASSFEARTDTQYF. J is TRBJ2-3 and V is TRBV12-3 or TRBV12-4; D not resolved. CDR3 size: 14 residues. Trimming cost V 6 bases and J 1 base, with 11 bases left between them.

This clonotype was observed a handful of times. Written as DNA, the CDR3 is TGTGCCAGCAGCTTGGCAGGGATACGGATGAACACTGAAGCTTTCTTT. Its protein is CASSLAGIRMNTEAFF. The rearrangement uses TRBV7-9 and TRBJ1-1, with D perhaps matching TRBD1 (5 bases). V gave up 3 bases and J gave up 0 bases, with 14 bases separating them. Germline CDR1 and CDR2: SEHNR and FQNEAQ (reference sequence). The CDR3 has 16 amino acids.

This clonotype turned up a few times. The gene calls are TRBV24-1 and TRBJ1-5; no clear D. V was cut by 4 bases and J by 8 bases, with 8 bases left in between. Germline CDR1 and CDR2: KGHDR and SFDVKD. The CDR3 sequence is 12 residues long. The CDR3 loop is CATSEPQKPQHF. Written as DNA, the CDR3 is TGTGCCACCAGTGAGCCTCAGAAGCCCCAGCATTTT.

The chain combines TRBV19 with TRBJ1-2; D not resolved. V lost 4 bases to trimming and J lost 6 bases, with 18 bases between them. The germline V gene encodes CDR1 LNHDA and CDR2 SQIVND (reference sequence). The CDR3 has 15 amino acids. For the CDR3, the DNA is TGTGCCAGTAGTACCCCCTTTTTTCGGGAGGATGGCTACACCTTC. Its translation is CASSTPFFREDGYTF.

The sample holds a few counts of this clonotype. The junction departs from the called germline gene at one end, perhaps through a read error. The CDR3 region has the DNA TGCGCCAGCTGCCAAGAACCTCAGAAAGGGACCTATTCCTATGGCTACACCTTC. This gives the protein CASCQEPQKGTYSYGYTF. The chain combines TRBV4-1 with TRBJ1-2; D perhaps matches TRBD1 (5 bases). This CDR3 spans 18 amino acids. Germline CDR1 and CDR2: MGHRA and YSYEKL.

Only one count was recorded for this clonotype. The rearrangement links TRBV12-3 or TRBV12-4 to TRBJ1-1, with 11 bases lining up with TRBD1. This CDR3 is 14 amino acids long. J was trimmed by 8 bases and V by 7 bases; bases with no gene match: 9. As DNA, the CDR3 is TGTGCCAGCATTCGGACAGGGGGCTGGACGGAAGCTTTCTTT. It specifies CASIRTGGWTEAFF.

This clonotype was seen a handful of times. V is TRBV7-2 and J is TRBJ2-2; 11 positions match TRBD2. The CDR3 contains 15 residues. Germline CDR1 is SGHTA and CDR2 is FQGNSA. Trimming at V came to 6 bases and at J to 7 bases, leaving 7 bases not matched to a gene. CDR3 nucleotide sequence: TGTGCCAGCAGGATAGCCGGGACTAGCGGCGGGGAGCTGTTTTTT. Translated: CASRIAGTSGGELFF.

V is TRBV6-5 and J is TRBJ1-5; D not certain. V shed 5 bases and J shed 4 bases, with 9 bases lying between them. The CDR3 is 13 residues long. Per the germline V gene, CDR1 is MNHEY and CDR2 is SVGAGI. This CDR3 reads CASSPQLNQPQHF. Written as DNA, the CDR3 is TGTGCCAGCAGTCCACAGCTTAATCAGCCCCAGCATTTT.

The sample holds a few counts of this clonotype. This rearrangement joins TRBV28 to TRBJ2-3; 10 positions match TRBD1. V dropped 7 bases and J dropped 6; count of bases not matched to a gene: 7. CDR3 length: 14 residues. Germline CDR1 and CDR2: MDHEN and SYDVKM. CDR3 DNA sequence: TGTGCCAGCACCTTGACAGGGGGCGTCGATACGCAGTATTTT. Translating it yields CASTLTGGVDTQYF.

The table lists this clonotype with a few counts. The chain is built from TRBV7-2 and TRBJ2-5; no clear D gene. Germline CDR1 reads SGHTA; CDR2 reads FQGNSA. V was cut by 1 base and J by 1 base, with 7 bases left in between. CDR3 size: 14 residues. CDR3 protein: CASSLGHSQETQYF. The CDR3 region has the DNA TGTGCCAGCAGCTTAGGCCACAGCCAAGAGACCCAGTACTTC.

This clonotype showed up just a few times. This chain uses TRBV20-1 with TRBJ2-2, with D possibly being TRBD1 (6 bases). The germline V and J ends were trimmed by 6 bases and 0 bases, with 17 bases remaining between them. The germline V gene has CDR1 DFQATT and CDR2 SNEGSKA (reference sequence). This CDR3 has 16 amino acids. The CDR3 region has the DNA TGCAGTGCCGCGCACCGGGGACAAGCGAACACCGGGGAGCTGTTTTTT. The encoded protein is CSAAHRGQANTGELFF.

This clonotype was seen at least ten times. The chain carries TRBV27 and TRBJ2-1; 7 bases align to TRBD1. CDR3 size: 15 residues. Germline values: CDR1 MNHEY, CDR2 SMNVEV (reference sequence). V was pared by 2 bases and J by 5 bases, with 6 bases of the junction left unmatched. The CDR3 here is CASSLNWDRNNEQFF. Written as DNA, the CDR3 is TGTGCCAGCAGTTTAAATTGGGACAGAAACAATGAGCAGTTCTTC.

J is TRBJ2-7 and V is TRBV7-9; D not certain. CDR1 and CDR2 from the germline V gene are SEHNR and FQNEAQ (reference sequence). The V and J ends lost 4 bases and 3 bases respectively, with 7 bases between them. The CDR3 consists of 12 residues. CDR3 sequence (DNA): TGTGCCAGCAGCTCTTTGGGCTACGAGCAGTACTTC. Encoded protein: CASSSLGYEQYF.

This clonotype was counted between two and nine times. The chain employs TRBV20-1 and TRBJ2-1, with 8 nucleotides matching TRBD2. The trim removed 5 bases at V and 0 bases at J, leaving 6 bases unmatched. The CDR3 runs 15 residues. Germline assignment: CDR1 DFQATT and CDR2 SNEGSKA (reference sequence). CDR3 coding DNA: TGCAGTGCTTCTAGCGGGCCAAGCTCCTACAATGAGCAGTTCTTC. As protein: CSASSGPSSYNEQFF.

This clonotype was seen only a few times. This chain connects TRBV5-1 to TRBJ1-1; D is possibly TRBD1 (5 bases). Trimming left V 0 bases short and J 3 bases short, with 9 bases between. From germline, CDR1 is SGHRS and CDR2 YFSETQ. This CDR3 is 14 amino acids long. DNA for the CDR3: TGCGCCAGCAGCTTGGTTCCGGGGGACACTGAAGCTTTCTTT. Its translation is CASSLVPGDTEAFF.

This clonotype was seen only a few times. The V call is TRBV4-1, the J call TRBJ2-7, with D maybe TRBD1 (5 bases). This CDR3 region has 13 residues. V lost 0 bases to trimming and J lost 6 bases, with 9 bases between them. Germline V gene sequence: CDR1 MGHRA, CDR2 YSYEKL. DNA of the CDR3: TGCGCCAGCAGCCAAGACCCAGGGTTCGAGCAGTACGTC. Its translation is CASSQDPGFEQYV.

In its sample, this clonotype was seen a few times. This sequence joins TRBV2 and TRBJ2-3; TRBD2 is a possible D gene (6 bases). Germline lookup yields CDR1 SNHLY and CDR2 FYNNEI. V was trimmed by 7 bases and J by 0 bases, leaving 11 bases between them. CDR3 length: 14 amino acids. The chain's CDR3 is CASNYAGSTDTQYF. CDR3 sequence (DNA): TGTGCCAGCAACTACGCGGGGAGCACAGATACGCAGTATTTT.

The J gene is TRBJ1-5, the V gene TRBV5-6, with 11 bases aligning to TRBD1. The V segment lost 3 bases and the J segment 6 bases; nucleotides outside the gene matches: 5. This CDR3 contains 15 residues. Germline V lookup: CDR1 SGHDT, CDR2 YYEEEE. For the CDR3, the DNA is TGTGCCAGCAGCTACGGGACAGGGGGGCCTCAGCCCCAGCATTTT. Translation gives CASSYGTGGPQPQHF.

This clonotype came up a few times. V usage is TRBV2 and J usage is TRBJ2-7; 9 nucleotides line up with TRBD1. CDR1 is SNHLY and CDR2 is FYNNEI in the germline V gene. The J segment lost 13 bases and the V segment lost 2 bases, leaving 3 bases of the junction unmatched. The CDR3 loop spans 11 amino acids. As DNA, the CDR3 is TGTGCCAGCAGTGAAAGGGGACAGGGTTACGTC. As protein: CASSERGQGYV.

This clonotype appeared a few times. V gene TRBV6-1 combines with J gene TRBJ2-7; D remains ambiguous. Deletions cut 4 bases from V and 5 bases from J, with 12 bases between. CDR1 and CDR2 (germline): MNHNS, SASEGT. The CDR3 is 13 residues long. The CDR3 DNA is TGTGCCAGCAGTGTATCGGCCTGGGACGAGCAGTACGTC. It translates to CASSVSAWDEQYV.

In DNA, the CDR3 is TGTGCCAGCAGTTACCGGGGTATTGGTCATGGCTACACCTTC. It specifies CASSYRGIGHGYTF. This chain uses TRBV6-6 with TRBJ1-2; no definite D call. Germline V gives CDR1 MNHNY, CDR2 SVGAGI (reference sequence). V was cut by 2 bases and J by 6 bases, with 13 bases left in between. The CDR3 consists of 14 residues.

The rearrangement uses TRBV6-5 and TRBJ2-3; D not certain. CDR1 MNHEY and CDR2 SVGAGI come from the germline V gene. The length of the CDR3 is 16 residues. V was clipped by 0 bases and J by 6 bases, with 16 bases between them. The CDR3 DNA sequence: TGTGCCAGCAGTTACTCGGCTTATCTCGGGCCGGATACGCAGTATTTT. Translating gives CASSYSAYLGPDTQYF.